This TCR beta chain was observed in a study of OX40 agonist ivuxolimab in advanced cancers. Study information: Patients undergoing dose escalation presented with hepatocellular carcinoma, melanoma, renal cell or head and neck cancer.

Blood got drawn at baseline, again on cycle 4 day 1, and then on cycle 7 day 1. The table came from immunoSEQ multiplex PCR; TCRdb's copy has only in-frame clones and leaves some out. The profile shows 70,000 to 95,000 clones, 90% to 95% of them singletons. The CDR3 loop spans 12 amino acids. The V gene's germline CDR1 is SNHLY and CDR2 FYNNEI. The TCR comes from an adult with an advanced solid tumor such as melanoma, head and neck, liver or kidney cancer. This specimen consisted of CD4+ or CD8+ T cells sorted from blood, obtained in a trial of the OX40 agonist ivuxolimab. The chain links TRBV2 to TRBJ2-3; D perhaps matches TRBD1 (7 bases). This CDR3 is CGTGLSTDTQYF. The CDR3 coding sequence is TGTGGGACAGGACTAAGCACAGATACGCAGTATTTT.